The rows below give T cell receptor beta chains drawn from one sample of a study of blood T cells in healthy people across ages. Using its own MiXCR run on the 5' RACE reads, TCRdb lists one record per CDR3 protein. The sample comprises 700,000 to 900,000 distinct CDR3 sequences, 25% to 30% of which are singletons, and 2.5% to 3.5% rests with the top ten. These sequences were also reported in another study, on T cells of mothers and their children.

The sequencing input was blood. These receptors came from a boy aged 10-17 years in good health. Both conserved end residues are part of each CDR3. Fields, in order: J gene, V gene, D gene, clone size, CDR3 DNA, CDR3 protein. The D gene is left open where the match is weak. Part of the rows lack a size; the others show once, few, many or a class for expanded clones.

j_call: TRBJ1-6; v_call: TRBV29-1; d_call: .; clone_size: few; cdr3_nt: TGCAGCGTTGAAATCGGGGGGAGGTTACCCCTCCACTTT; cdr3_aa: CSVEIGGRLPLHF
j_call: TRBJ2-7; v_call: TRBV4-1; d_call: .; clone_size: .; cdr3_nt: TGCGCCAGCAGCCCGAACACCGTATACGAGCAGTACTTC; cdr3_aa: CASSPNTVYEQYF
j_call: TRBJ1-5; v_call: TRBV29-1; d_call: .; clone_size: .; cdr3_nt: TGCAGCGTTGGAACTATTAGGGGGCAGCCCCAGCATTTT; cdr3_aa: CSVGTIRGQPQHF
j_call: TRBJ2-3; v_call: TRBV5-1; d_call: TRBD2; clone_size: .; cdr3_nt: TGCGCCAGCAGCTTGCCCGCGGGGGCAGATACGCAGTATTTT; cdr3_aa: CASSLPAGADTQYF
j_call: TRBJ1-2; v_call: TRBV7-8; d_call: .; clone_size: .; cdr3_nt: TGTGCCAGCAGCTTATCCCTTGCCTCCTCCATAAGTCCCAGGGGCTACACCTTC; cdr3_aa: CASSLSLASSISPRGYTF
j_call: TRBJ2-4; v_call: TRBV30; d_call: .; clone_size: .; cdr3_nt: TGTGCCTGGAGTGTACGCGGCAGTTGGGATAACAAAAACATTCAGTACTTC; cdr3_aa: CAWSVRGSWDNKNIQYF
j_call: TRBJ2-5; v_call: TRBV25-1; d_call: TRBD2; clone_size: .; cdr3_nt: TGTGCCAGCAGTGAATGGGGGGGAGAGACCCAGTACTTC; cdr3_aa: CASSEWGGETQYF
j_call: TRBJ2-7; v_call: TRBV29-1; d_call: .; clone_size: .; cdr3_nt: TGCAGCGTTGAAGGCAGAACCCTCTACGAGCAGTACTTC; cdr3_aa: CSVEGRTLYEQYF
j_call: TRBJ1-1; v_call: TRBV28; d_call: TRBD1; clone_size: few; cdr3_nt: TGTGCCACCCGGACAGGGATGAACACTGAAGCTTTCTTT; cdr3_aa: CATRTGMNTEAFF
j_call: TRBJ2-5; v_call: TRBV27; d_call: TRBD2; clone_size: .; cdr3_nt: TGTGCCAGCAGTACTAGACTAGCGGGGCGTCGGGAGACCCAGTACTTC; cdr3_aa: CASSTRLAGRRETQYF
j_call: TRBJ1-3; v_call: TRBV7-9; d_call: .; clone_size: .; cdr3_nt: TGTGCCAGCAGGGGCACTGGAAACACCATATATTTT; cdr3_aa: CASRGTGNTIYF
j_call: TRBJ1-3; v_call: TRBV12-3/TRBV12-4; d_call: .; clone_size: .; cdr3_nt: TGTGCCAGCAGTTTACCAAGACACCAGGGAAACACCATATATTTT; cdr3_aa: CASSLPRHQGNTIYF
j_call: TRBJ2-1; v_call: TRBV5-1; d_call: TRBD1; clone_size: .; cdr3_nt: TGCGCCAGCAGCTTGGCCCCAGGGGGAAGAGAGCAGTTCTTC; cdr3_aa: CASSLAPGGREQFF
j_call: TRBJ1-4; v_call: TRBV7-3; d_call: .; clone_size: few; cdr3_nt: TGTGCCAGCAGCTTAAGAGACAGATCAACTAATGAAAAACTGTTTTTT; cdr3_aa: CASSLRDRSTNEKLFF
j_call: TRBJ2-5; v_call: TRBV5-1; d_call: TRBD1; clone_size: few; cdr3_nt: TGCGCCAGCAGCCCACCGATGGGACAGGAGTTGGGGACCCAGTACTTC; cdr3_aa: CASSPPMGQELGTQYF
j_call: TRBJ2-1; v_call: TRBV7-6; d_call: TRBD1; clone_size: .; cdr3_nt: TGTGCCAGCAGCTCCGCCGTGGGACAGCACAATGAGCAGTTCTTC; cdr3_aa: CASSSAVGQHNEQFF
j_call: TRBJ2-1; v_call: TRBV29-1; d_call: .; clone_size: .; cdr3_nt: TGCAGCGTTGGGGTTGGCTCTACGGGCAGTGAGCAGTTCTTC; cdr3_aa: CSVGVGSTGSEQFF
j_call: TRBJ2-2; v_call: TRBV7-3; d_call: .; clone_size: few; cdr3_nt: TGTGCCAGCAGCCCGGGACTGGAGAACACCGGGGAGCTGTTTTTT; cdr3_aa: CASSPGLENTGELFF
j_call: TRBJ2-2; v_call: TRBV5-6; d_call: .; clone_size: .; cdr3_nt: TGTGCCAGCAGTTGGATACAGGGAACCGGGGAGCTGTTTTTT; cdr3_aa: CASSWIQGTGELFF
j_call: TRBJ1-2; v_call: TRBV20-1; d_call: .; clone_size: few; cdr3_nt: TGCAGTGCTAACGGGGGTGGTAACTATGGCTACACCTTC; cdr3_aa: CSANGGGNYGYTF
j_call: TRBJ1-5; v_call: TRBV2; d_call: .; clone_size: few; cdr3_nt: TGTGCCAGCAGCCCGGACCTCAATCAGCCCCAGCATTTT; cdr3_aa: CASSPDLNQPQHF
j_call: TRBJ1-4; v_call: TRBV12-3/TRBV12-4; d_call: .; clone_size: .; cdr3_nt: TGTGCCATCAACAAGCGGGGGGTTACTAATGAAAAACTGTTTTTT; cdr3_aa: CAINKRGVTNEKLFF
j_call: TRBJ2-5; v_call: TRBV24-1; d_call: .; clone_size: many; cdr3_nt: TGTGCCACCAGTGGGACCGCCGGAGGGACCCAGTACTTC; cdr3_aa: CATSGTAGGTQYF
j_call: TRBJ2-2; v_call: TRBV12-5; d_call: TRBD1; clone_size: .; cdr3_nt: TGTGCTAGTGGTGGACGCCGGGACAGGGGGTTCGAGGAGCTGTTTTTT; cdr3_aa: CASGGRRDRGFEELFF
j_call: TRBJ2-7; v_call: TRBV4-2; d_call: TRBD2; clone_size: few; cdr3_nt: TGTGCCAGCAGCCAAGATCGAGGCGGGGGGGATATCTCCTACGAGCAGTACTTC; cdr3_aa: CASSQDRGGGDISYEQYF
j_call: TRBJ1-1; v_call: TRBV12-3/TRBV12-4; d_call: .; clone_size: .; cdr3_nt: TGTGCCAGCAGTTTAGACCCGAGGAGATGGTTCACTGAAGCTTTCTTT; cdr3_aa: CASSLDPRRWFTEAFF
j_call: TRBJ1-1; v_call: TRBV7-8; d_call: .; clone_size: few; cdr3_nt: TGTGCCAGCAGCCTAATAGACAGGGAAGCTTTCTTT; cdr3_aa: CASSLIDREAFF